These 5 T cell receptor beta chains originate from one sample sequenced in a study of Tregs in tolerant kidney transplant recipients. The method was immunoSEQ multiplex PCR; TCRdb's version includes in-frame clones alone and lacks a portion of them. The sample gives about 240,000 clones, about 86% of which show up once; approximately 0.69% is in the top ten. Sequencing used CD4+ T cells from blood. All receptors derive from a human donor in good health.

V and J are TRBV10-3 and TRBJ1-3; TRBD1 is a possible D gene (5 bases). Germline loops: CDR1 ENHRY, CDR2 SYGVKD. This CDR3 is 14 amino acids long. Trimming shortened V by 4 bases and J by 8 bases, and 15 bases separated the two germline ends. The CDR3 nucleotides read TGTGCCATCAGTGTACGGGGAGGGGCTGACACCATATATTTT. This codes for CAISVRGGADTIYF.

The rearrangement uses TRBV2 and TRBJ2-1; TRBD1 is a possible D gene (5 bases). Germline CDR1 is SNHLY and CDR2 is FYNNEI. The CDR3 length is 13 residues. V lost 7 bases, J lost 9 bases, and 16 bases lay in between. CDR3 coding DNA: TGTGCCAGCATCAAGGATGGACAAGTTGAGCAGTTCTTC. This codes for CASIKDGQVEQFF.

The chain carries TRBV11-2 and TRBJ2-7, with a weak D call TRBD1 (5 bases). Germline CDR1 and CDR2: SGHAT and FQNNGV. V dropped 5 bases and J dropped 2 bases, with 16 bases sitting between them. This CDR3 has 15 residues. In DNA form, the CDR3 reads TGTGCCAGCAGCCCCCCCGCCACAGGAACCTACGAGCAGTACTTC. Translation gives CASSPPATGTYEQYF.

CDR3 region: CASSPPRPTEQFF. In DNA form, the CDR3 reads TGTGCCAGCAGCCCCCCTCGCCCTACTGAGCAGTTCTTC. The chain uses TRBV4-2 and TRBJ2-1; D uncertain. The germline V and J ends were trimmed by 4 bases and 9 bases, with 13 bases remaining between them. The germline gives CDR1 LGHNA, CDR2 YNFKEQ. The CDR3 runs to 13 residues.

This chain connects TRBV9 to TRBJ1-2; D not certain. V lost 0 bases, J lost 0 bases, and 9 bases lay in between. The V gene's germline CDR1 is SGDLS and CDR2 YYNGEE. The CDR3 is made up of 15 amino acids. The CDR3 loop reads CASSVGVEPNYGYTF. The CDR3 nucleotides read TGTGCCAGCAGCGTAGGGGTTGAACCTAACTATGGCTACACCTTC.